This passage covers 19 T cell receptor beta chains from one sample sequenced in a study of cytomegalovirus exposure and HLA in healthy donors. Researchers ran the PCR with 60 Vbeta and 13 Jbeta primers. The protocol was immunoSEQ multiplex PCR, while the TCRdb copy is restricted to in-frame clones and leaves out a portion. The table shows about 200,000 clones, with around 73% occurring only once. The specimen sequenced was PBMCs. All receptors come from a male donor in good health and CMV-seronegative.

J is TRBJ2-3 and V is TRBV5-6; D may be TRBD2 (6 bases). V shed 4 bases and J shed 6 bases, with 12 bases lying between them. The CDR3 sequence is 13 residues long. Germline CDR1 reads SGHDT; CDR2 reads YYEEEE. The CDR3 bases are TGTGCCAGCAGCACCGGGACTTTGGATACGCAGTATTTT. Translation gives CASSTGTLDTQYF.

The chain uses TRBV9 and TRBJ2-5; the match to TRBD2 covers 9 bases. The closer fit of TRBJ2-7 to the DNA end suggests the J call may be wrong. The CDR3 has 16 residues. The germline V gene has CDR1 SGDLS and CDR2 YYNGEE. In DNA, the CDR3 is TGTGCCAGCAGCGCGTCCCTCCTAGCGGGGATCTACGAGCAGTACTTC. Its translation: CASSASLLAGIYEQYF.

CDR3 sequence (DNA): TGTGCCAGCAGCCCCCGACTAGCAGGAAATGAGCAGTTCTTC. Translated, it gives CASSPRLAGNEQFF. The chain joins TRBV9 to TRBJ2-1; 7 bases fit TRBD2. This CDR3 has 14 amino acids. The germline gives CDR1 SGDLS, CDR2 YYNGEE. Germline trimming cut 4 bases from V and 7 bases from J; bases unmatched to any gene: 8.

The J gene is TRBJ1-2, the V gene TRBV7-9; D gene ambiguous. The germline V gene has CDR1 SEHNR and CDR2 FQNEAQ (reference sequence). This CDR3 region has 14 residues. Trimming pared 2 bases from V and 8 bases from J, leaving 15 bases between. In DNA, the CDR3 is TGTGCCAGCAGCTTATCTTCGGGATCCCGCGGCTACACCTTC. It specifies CASSLSSGSRGYTF.

The CDR3 here is CASSQDFPGLAGEKSYEQYF. CDR3 DNA: TGCGCCAGCAGCCAAGATTTCCCGGGACTAGCGGGAGAAAAGTCCTACGAGCAGTACTTC. The V call is TRBV4-1, the J call TRBJ2-7; 14 bases align to TRBD2. The CDR3 runs 20 residues. The germline CDR1 and CDR2 sequences are MGHRA and YSYEKL. With V trimmed by 0 bases and J by 1 base, 11 bases remained unmatched.

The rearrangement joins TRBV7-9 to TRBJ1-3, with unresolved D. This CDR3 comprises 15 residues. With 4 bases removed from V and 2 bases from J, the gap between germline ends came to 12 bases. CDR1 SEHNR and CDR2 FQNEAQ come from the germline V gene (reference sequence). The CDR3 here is CASSSITDTGNTIYF. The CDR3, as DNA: TGTGCCAGCAGCTCGATTACAGATACTGGAAACACCATATATTTT.

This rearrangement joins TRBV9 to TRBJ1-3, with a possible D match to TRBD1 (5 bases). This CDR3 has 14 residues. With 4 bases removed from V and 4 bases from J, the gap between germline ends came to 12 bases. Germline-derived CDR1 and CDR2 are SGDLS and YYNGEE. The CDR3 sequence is CASSPDKGGNTIYF. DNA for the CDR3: TGTGCCAGCAGCCCCGATAAGGGGGGAAACACCATATATTTT.

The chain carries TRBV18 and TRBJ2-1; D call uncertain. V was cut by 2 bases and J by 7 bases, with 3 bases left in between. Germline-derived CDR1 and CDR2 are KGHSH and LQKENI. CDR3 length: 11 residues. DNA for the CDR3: TGTGCCAGCTCACCAGTAAATGAGCAGTTCTTC. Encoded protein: CASSPVNEQFF.

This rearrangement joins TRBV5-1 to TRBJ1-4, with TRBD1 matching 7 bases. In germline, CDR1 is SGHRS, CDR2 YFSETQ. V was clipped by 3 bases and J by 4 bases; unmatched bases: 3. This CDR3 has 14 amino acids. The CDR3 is CASSWGQHNEKLFF. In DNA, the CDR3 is TGCGCCAGCAGCTGGGGACAGCATAATGAAAAACTGTTTTTT. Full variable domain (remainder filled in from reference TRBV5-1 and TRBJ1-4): KAGVTQTPRYLIKTRGQQVTLSCSPISGHRSVSWYQQTPGQGLQFLFEYFSETQRNKGNFPGRFSGRQFSNSRSEMNVSTLELGDSALYLCASSWGQHNEKLFFGSGTQLSVL.

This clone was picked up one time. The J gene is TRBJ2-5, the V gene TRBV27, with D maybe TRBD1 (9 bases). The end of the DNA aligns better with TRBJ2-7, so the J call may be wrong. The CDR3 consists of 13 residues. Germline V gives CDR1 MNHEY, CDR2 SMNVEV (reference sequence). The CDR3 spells CATQGQGLGEQYF. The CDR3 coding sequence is TGTGCCACCCAGGGACAGGGACTAGGCGAGCAGTACTTC.

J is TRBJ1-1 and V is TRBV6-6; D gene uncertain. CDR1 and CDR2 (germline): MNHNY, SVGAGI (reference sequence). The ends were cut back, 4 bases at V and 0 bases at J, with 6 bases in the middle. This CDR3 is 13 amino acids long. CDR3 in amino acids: CASSFDLNTEAFF. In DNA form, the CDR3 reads TGTGCCAGCAGTTTCGACTTGAACACTGAAGCTTTCTTT.

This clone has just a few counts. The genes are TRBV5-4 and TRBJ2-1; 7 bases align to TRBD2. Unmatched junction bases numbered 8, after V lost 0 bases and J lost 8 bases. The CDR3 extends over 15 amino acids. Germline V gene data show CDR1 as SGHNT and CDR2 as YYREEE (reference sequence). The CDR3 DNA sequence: TGTGCCAGCAGCTTGGGGAGCGGGAAAGGTGATGAGCAGTTCTTC. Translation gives CASSLGSGKGDEQFF.

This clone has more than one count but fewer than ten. Here the CDR3 reads CASSAGRKTNEKLFF. CDR3 in DNA: TGCGCCAGCAGCGCAGGAAGGAAGACTAATGAAAAACTGTTTTTT. This sequence joins TRBV5-1 and TRBJ1-4; no clear D. V was clipped by 4 bases and J by 2 bases, with 12 bases between them. Germline V gives CDR1 SGHRS, CDR2 YFSETQ. This CDR3 is 15 amino acids long.

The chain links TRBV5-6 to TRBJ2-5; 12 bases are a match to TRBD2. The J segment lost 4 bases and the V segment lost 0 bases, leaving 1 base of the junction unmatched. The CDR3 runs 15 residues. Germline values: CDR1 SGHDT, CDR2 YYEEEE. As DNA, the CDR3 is TGTGCCAGCAGCTTGGGACTAGCGGGAGTAGAGACCCAGTACTTC. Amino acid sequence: CASSLGLAGVETQYF.

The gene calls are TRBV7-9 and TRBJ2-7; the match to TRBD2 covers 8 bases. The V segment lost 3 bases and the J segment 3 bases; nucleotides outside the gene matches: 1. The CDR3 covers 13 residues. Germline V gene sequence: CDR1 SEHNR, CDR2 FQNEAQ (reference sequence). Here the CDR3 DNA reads TGTGCCAGCAGCTTTAGCGGGAACTACGAGCAGTACTTC. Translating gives CASSFSGNYEQYF.

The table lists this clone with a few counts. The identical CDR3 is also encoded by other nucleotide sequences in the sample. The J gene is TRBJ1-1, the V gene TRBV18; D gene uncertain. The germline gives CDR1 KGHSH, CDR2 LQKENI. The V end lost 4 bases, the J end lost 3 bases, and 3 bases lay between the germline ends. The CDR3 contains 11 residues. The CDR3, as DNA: TGTGCCAGCTCACGCGACACTGAAGCTTTCTTT. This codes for CASSRDTEAFF.

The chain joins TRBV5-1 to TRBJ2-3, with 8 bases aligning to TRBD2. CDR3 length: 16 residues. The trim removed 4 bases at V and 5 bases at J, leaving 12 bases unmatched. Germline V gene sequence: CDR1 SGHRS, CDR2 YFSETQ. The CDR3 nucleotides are TGCGCCAGCAGCCCCGGAAGCGGGAGATCTTTAGATACGCAGTATTTT. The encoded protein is CASSPGSGRSLDTQYF. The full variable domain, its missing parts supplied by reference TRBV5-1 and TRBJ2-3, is KAGVTQTPRYLIKTRGQQVTLSCSPISGHRSVSWYQQTPGQGLQFLFEYFSETQRNKGNFPGRFSGRQFSNSRSEMNVSTLELGDSALYLCASSPGSGRSLDTQYFGPGTRLTVL.

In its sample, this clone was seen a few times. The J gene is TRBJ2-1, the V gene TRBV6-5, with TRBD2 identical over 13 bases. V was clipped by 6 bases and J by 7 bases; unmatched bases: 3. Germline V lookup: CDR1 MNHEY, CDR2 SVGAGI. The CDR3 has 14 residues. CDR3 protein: CASRPGLAGNEQFF. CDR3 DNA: TGTGCCAGCAGGCCGGGACTAGCGGGGAATGAGCAGTTCTTC.

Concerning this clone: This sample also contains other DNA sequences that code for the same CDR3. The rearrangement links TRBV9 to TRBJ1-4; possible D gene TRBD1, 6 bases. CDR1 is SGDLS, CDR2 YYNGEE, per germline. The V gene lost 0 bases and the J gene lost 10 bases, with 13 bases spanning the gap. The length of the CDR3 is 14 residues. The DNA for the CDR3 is TGTGCCAGCAGCGTAGAACAGGGTACAGGAAAACTGTTTTTT. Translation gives CASSVEQGTGKLFF.